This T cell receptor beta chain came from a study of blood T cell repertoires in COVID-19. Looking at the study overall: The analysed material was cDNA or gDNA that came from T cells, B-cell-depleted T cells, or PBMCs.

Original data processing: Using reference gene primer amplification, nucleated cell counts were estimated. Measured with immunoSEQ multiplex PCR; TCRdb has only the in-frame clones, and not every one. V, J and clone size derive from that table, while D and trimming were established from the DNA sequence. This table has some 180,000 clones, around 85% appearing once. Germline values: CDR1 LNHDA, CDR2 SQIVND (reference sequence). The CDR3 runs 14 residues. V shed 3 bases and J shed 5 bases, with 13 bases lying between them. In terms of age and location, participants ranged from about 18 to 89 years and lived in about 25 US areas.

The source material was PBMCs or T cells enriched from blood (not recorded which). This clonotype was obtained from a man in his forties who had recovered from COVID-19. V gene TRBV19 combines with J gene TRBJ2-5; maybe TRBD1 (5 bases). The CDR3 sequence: CASSIVGLWETQYF. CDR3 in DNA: TGTGCCAGTAGTATCGTGGGGCTTTGGGAGACCCAGTACTTC.